The clone carrying this TCR beta chain was counted many times. Antigen unknown. The sample comes from a study of CD8 T cells in ankylosing spondylitis. Overall study results and limits: Ankylosing spondylitis blood appeared to be characterized by a TCR beta motif of about eight highly homologous variants.

From the 5' RACE reads, TCRdb called clonotypes with MiXCR, one entry per CDR3 protein. The profile shows roughly 130,000 distinct CDR3 sequences, roughly 7.3% of them singletons. CDR3 size: 16 residues. Germline V lookup: CDR1 PRHDT, CDR2 FYEKMQ (reference sequence). The V and J ends lost 0 bases and 5 bases, in that order; junction bases with no gene match: 8. The V call is TRBV13, the J call TRBJ2-3; 7 bases are shared with TRBD1. What was sequenced was blood, either unsorted or a sorted T cell fraction (not recorded which). This receptor was identified in a male donor with ankylosing spondylitis or in good health (not recorded which). The CDR3: CASSLGRDSWGDTQYF. As DNA, the CDR3 is TGTGCCAGCAGCTTAGGCCGGGACAGCTGGGGAGATACGCAGTATTTT.